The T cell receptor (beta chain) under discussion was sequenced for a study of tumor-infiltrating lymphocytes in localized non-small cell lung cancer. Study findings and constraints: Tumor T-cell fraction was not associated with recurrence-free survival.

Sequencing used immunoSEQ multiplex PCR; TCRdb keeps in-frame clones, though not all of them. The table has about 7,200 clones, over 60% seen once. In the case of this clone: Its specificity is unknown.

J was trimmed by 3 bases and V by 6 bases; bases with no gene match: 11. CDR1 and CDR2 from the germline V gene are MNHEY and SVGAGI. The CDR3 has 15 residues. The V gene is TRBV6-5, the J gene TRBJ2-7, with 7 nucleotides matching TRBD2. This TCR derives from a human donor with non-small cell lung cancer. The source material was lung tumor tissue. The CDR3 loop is CASSVGGDYVYEQYF. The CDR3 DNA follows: TGTGCCAGCAGCGTAGGCGGGGACTACGTCTACGAGCAGTACTTC.